This record looks at one TCR beta chain sequence and its context. The sample comes from a study of human T cells and chemical hapten exposure. A single record per CDR3 protein comes from TCRdb applying MiXCR to the RACE reads. Of roughly 71,000 distinct CDR3 sequences in the sample, 5.5% to 7.5% were seen once. Time point specified: healthy volunteer bleed at 6 weeks. The total RNA was obtained from whole blood that was not fractionated. V lost 3 bases to trimming and J lost 0 bases, with 3 bases between them. The length of the CDR3 is 12 residues. The germline CDR1 and CDR2 sequences are DFQATT and SNEGSKA (reference sequence).

The sequenced sample was whole blood. This rearrangement joins TRBV20-1 to TRBJ2-1, with D unresolved. This clonotype was obtained from a female donor in good health. Some clones in this sample may be carry-over from other donors' samples. This chain's CDR3 is CSARVSYNEQFF. The CDR3 DNA reads as TGCAGTGCTAGGGTCTCCTACAATGAGCAGTTCTTC.